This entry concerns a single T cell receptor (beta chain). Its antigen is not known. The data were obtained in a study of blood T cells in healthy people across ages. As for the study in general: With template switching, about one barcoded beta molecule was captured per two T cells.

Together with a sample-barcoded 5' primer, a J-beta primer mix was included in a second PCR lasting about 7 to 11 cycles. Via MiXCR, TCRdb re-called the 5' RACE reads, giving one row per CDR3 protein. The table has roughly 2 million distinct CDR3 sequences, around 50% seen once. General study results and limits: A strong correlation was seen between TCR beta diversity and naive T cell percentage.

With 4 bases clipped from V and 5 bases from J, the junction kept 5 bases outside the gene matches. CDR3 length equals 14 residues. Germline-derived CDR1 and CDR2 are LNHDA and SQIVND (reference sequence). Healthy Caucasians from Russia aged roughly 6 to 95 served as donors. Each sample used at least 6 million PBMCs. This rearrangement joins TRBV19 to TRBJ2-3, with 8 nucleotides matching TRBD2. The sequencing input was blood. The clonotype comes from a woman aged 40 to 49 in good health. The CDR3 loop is CASSNAGGEDTQYF. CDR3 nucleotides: TGTGCCAGTAGTAACGCGGGGGGTGAAGATACGCAGTATTTT. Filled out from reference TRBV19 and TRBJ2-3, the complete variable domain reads DGGITQSPKYLFRKEGQNVTLSCEQNLNHDAMYWYRQDPGQGLRLIYYSQIVNDFQKGDIAEGYSVSREKKESFPLTVTSAQKNPTAFYLCASSNAGGEDTQYFGPGTRLTVL.